The 11 T cell receptor beta chains given below trace back to one sample, sequenced in a study of tumor and adjacent non-tumor tissue in lung cancer. A modified ARM-PCR protocol with three rounds of nested PCR amplified TCRbeta. TCRdb re-called the multiplex PCR reads through MiXCR, storing one row per CDR3 protein. The data show roughly 120,000 distinct CDR3 sequences, 50% to 70% seen once. This sample's RNA came from whole unsorted tissue. This non-tumor lung sample came from over 3 cm beyond the tumor edge. Material: distant non-tumor lung tissue. The receptors were gathered from a man between 60 and 75 years old with non-small cell lung cancer.

This rearrangement joins TRBV6-2 or TRBV6-3 to TRBJ1-1, with D hard to call. Germline V gives CDR1 MNHEY, CDR2 SVGEGT. The CDR3 has 15 residues. V was cut by 9 bases and J by 4 bases, with 21 bases left in between. CDR3 sequence: CASNYMSGKGTEAFF. DNA of the CDR3: TGTGCCAGTAATTACATGTCTGGGAAGGGCACTGAAGCTTTCTTT.

In the case of this clonotype: An end of the junction differs from the germline gene, which may be a read error. This sequence joins TRBV5-4 and TRBJ2-5, with D possibly being TRBD2 (6 bases). The germline gives CDR1 SGHNT, CDR2 YYREEE (reference sequence). This CDR3 has 14 amino acids. CDR3 amino acids: CASSNFGTQESQYF. CDR3 in DNA: TGTGCCAGCAGCAACTTCGGGACTCAAGAGAGCCAGTACTTC.

On this clonotype itself: The germline gene is not matched at one end of the junction; a read error may be the cause. The J gene is TRBJ2-7, the V gene TRBV28; tentative D call: TRBD2 (5 bases). Germline V gene data show CDR1 as MDHEN and CDR2 as SYDVKM. CDR3 length: 14 amino acids. CDR3 in amino acids: CASKMSGSSYEQYF. The CDR3 nucleotides are TGTGCCAGCAAAATGAGCGGCAGCTCCTACGAGCAATACTTC.

In the case of this clonotype: This likely comes from a read error, as the CDR3 has no conserved phenylalanine or tryptophan at its end. The chain employs TRBV5-4 and TRBJ2-2, with 9 positions matching TRBD1. Trimming cost V 5 bases and J 7 bases; bases outside gene matches: 6. Germline lookup yields CDR1 SGHNT and CDR2 YYREEE (reference sequence). The CDR3 has 14 residues. CDR3 sequence (DNA): TGTGCCAGCAGGGAACAGGGGGCGGGCGGGGAGCTGTTTCTT. Translation: CASREQGAGGELFL.

The V gene is TRBV11-1, the J gene TRBJ1-1; weak D call: TRBD1 (5 bases). This CDR3 region has 14 residues. V was shortened by 6 bases and J by 1 base, with 12 bases between the two germline ends. Germline loops: CDR1 SGHAT, CDR2 FQDESV (reference sequence). CDR3 sequence reads: CASRMIGGNTEAFF. CDR3 nucleotide sequence: TGTGCCAGCAGAATGATCGGGGGGAACACTGAAGCTTTCTTT.

This clonotype was counted a few times. A clone one base away is much larger, so this may be a read error. V usage is TRBV5-6 and J usage is TRBJ2-2; TRBD1 agrees at 8 bases. This CDR3 has 17 amino acids. CDR1 SGHDT and CDR2 YYEEEE come from the germline V gene. This CDR3 reads CTSSSYRGNFNTGELFF. CDR3 nucleotide sequence: TGTACCAGCAGCTCATACAGGGGGAACTTCAACACCGGGGAGCTGTTTTTT.

This clonotype was recorded at least ten times. This chain links TRBV12-3 or TRBV12-4 with TRBJ2-7, with TRBD2 matching over 7 bases. The CDR3 is 13 amino acids. The V segment lost 1 base and the J segment 5 bases; nucleotides outside the gene matches: 2. The CDR3 is CASSLVGGNEQYF. The CDR3 DNA is TGTGCCAGCAGTTTAGTGGGGGGGAACGAGCAGTACTTC.

Remarks on this clonotype: Relative to the germline gene, one junction end is altered; a read error may explain this. This rearrangement joins TRBV25-1 to TRBJ1-3, with D possibly matching TRBD1 (5 bases). This CDR3 comprises 16 residues. The germline CDR1 and CDR2 sequences are MGHDK and SYGVNS. The DNA for the CDR3 is TGTGCCAGCAGTTGGGGGAGGCCCAGCTCTGGAAACGCCATATATTTT. Residues: CASSWGRPSSGNAIYF.

This chain links TRBV12-3 or TRBV12-4 with TRBJ2-1, with 8 bases that match TRBD2. The CDR3 totals 19 residues. J lost 3 bases, V lost 5 bases, and 18 bases had no gene match. This CDR3 reads CASSASPGTRGSNYNEQFF. In nucleotides, the CDR3 is TGTGCCAGCAGTGCCAGTCCCGGGACTAGGGGGAGTAACTACAATGAGCAGTTCTTC.

The rearrangement uses TRBV11-2 and TRBJ2-3; 8 bases line up with TRBD2. Germline values: CDR1 SGHAT, CDR2 FQNNGV. The CDR3 is made up of 20 amino acids. The V segment lost 2 bases and the J segment 5 bases; nucleotides outside the gene matches: 21. This chain's CDR3 is CASSLFAATSAMRVIDTQYF. DNA for the CDR3: TGTGCCAGCAGCTTATTTGCCGCGACTAGCGCGATGAGGGTTATAGATACGCAGTATTTT. Full variable domain (missing parts from reference TRBV11-2 and TRBJ2-3): EAGVAQSPRYKIIEKRQSVAFWCNPISGHATLYWYQQILGQGPKLLIQFQNNGVVDDSQLPKDRFSAERLKGVDSTLKIQPAKLEDSAVYLCASSLFAATSAMRVIDTQYFGPGTRLTVL.

With respect to this clonotype: A read error may explain this, as a much larger clone is one base away. The V call is TRBV6-1, the J call TRBJ1-2; D possibly corresponds to TRBD1 (6 bases). The CDR3 covers 16 residues. Germline V gene lookup returns CDR1 MNHNS and CDR2 SASEGT. V shed 9 bases and J shed 2 bases, with 22 bases lying between them. This chain's CDR3 is CASVFVPLGQNYGYTF. The DNA for the CDR3 is TGTGCCAGTGTGTTCGTCCCCCTGGGACAAAACTATGGCTACACCTTC.